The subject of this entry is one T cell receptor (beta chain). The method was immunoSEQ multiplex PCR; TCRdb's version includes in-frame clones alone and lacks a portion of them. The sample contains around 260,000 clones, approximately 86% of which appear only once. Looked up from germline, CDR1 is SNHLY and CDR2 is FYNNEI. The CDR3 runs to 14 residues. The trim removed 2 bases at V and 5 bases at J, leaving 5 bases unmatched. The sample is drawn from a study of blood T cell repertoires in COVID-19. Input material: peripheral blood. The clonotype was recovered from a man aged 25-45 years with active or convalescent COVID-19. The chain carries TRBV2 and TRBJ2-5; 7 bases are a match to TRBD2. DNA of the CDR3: TGTGCCAGCAGTGAAAGGGGACTAAGGGAGACCCAGTACTTC. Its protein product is CASSERGLRETQYF.